These T cell receptor beta chains were read from a single sample in a study of T cell repertoires in cytomegalovirus infection. TCRdb ran MiXCR on the reads and lists one entry per CDR3 protein. The sample lists about 440,000 distinct CDR3 sequences; 25% to 40% were seen once. The sample was PBMCs. These receptors were obtained from a human donor in good health (CMV status not recorded). Some clones in this sample may be carry-over from other donors' samples. Both conserved end residues are part of each CDR3. Fields, in order: V gene, D gene, J gene, clone size, CDR3 protein, CDR3 DNA. A D gene is named only where the DNA matches it firmly. Clone size is shown for a subset of rows, as once, few, many or a class of expanded clone.

TRBV5-4	.	TRBJ1-1	few	CASSPMHLGGGVTEAFF	TGTGCCAGCAGCCCGATGCATTTGGGGGGTGGTGTCACTGAAGCTTTCTTT
TRBV15	.	TRBJ2-7	.	CATSRGRGKSSYEQYF	TGTGCCACCAGCAGAGGAAGGGGTAAGAGCTCCTACGAGCAGTACTTC
TRBV11-2	.	TRBJ1-3	.	CASSLNSGAFGNPISF	TGTGCCAGCAGCTTAAATTCGGGGGCATTTGGAAACCCCATATCTTTT
TRBV7-9	.	TRBJ1-1	.	CASRSDGRTEAFF	TGTGCCAGCAGATCTGATGGGCGGACTGAAGCTTTCTTT
TRBV19	.	TRBJ2-1	few	CASSMVRGPGGEQFF	TGTGCCAGTAGTATGGTGAGGGGCCCCGGGGGTGAGCAGTTCTTC
TRBV7-2	.	TRBJ2-1	many	CASSFATDYNEQFF	TGTGCCAGCAGCTTCGCGACAGATTACAATGAGCAGTTCTTC
TRBV12-3/TRBV12-4	.	TRBJ1-1	few	CASSHWNLGSGKGAFF	TGTGCCAGCAGCCACTGGAATTTGGGGAGCGGAAAGGGAGCTTTCTTT
TRBV11-1	.	TRBJ1-2	.	CASSPGPSKLLNGYTF	TGTGCCAGCAGCCCGGGACCCTCGAAGTTACTCAATGGCTACACCTTC
TRBV19	.	TRBJ2-1	.	CASSILAGVDEQFF	TGTGCCAGTAGTATTCTCGCAGGGGTCGATGAGCAGTTCTTC
TRBV7-2	TRBD1	TRBJ1-6	many	CASSLTGDNSPLHF	TGTGCCAGCAGCCTGACAGGGGATAATTCACCCCTCCACTTT
TRBV24-1	TRBD1	TRBJ2-3	few	CATSDPGQGMDTQYF	TGTGCCACCAGTGACCCGGGACAGGGGATGGATACGCAGTATTTT
TRBV12-3/TRBV12-4	.	TRBJ2-5	few	CASSTMIRRPLGETQYF	TGTGCCAGCAGTACGATGATTAGACGGCCCCTCGGAGAGACCCAGTACTTC
TRBV6-6	.	TRBJ1-4	few	CASSSTRDIHFF	TGTGCCAGCAGTTCAACCAGGGATATCCATTTTTTT
TRBV12-3/TRBV12-4	TRBD1	TRBJ2-2	.	CASSRTGGSGELFF	TGTGCCAGCAGTCGGACAGGGGGCTCCGGGGAGCTGTTTTTT
TRBV13	TRBD2	TRBJ2-7	.	CASSLWSGGRHEQYF	TGTGCCAGCAGCTTATGGAGCGGGGGGAGGCACGAGCAGTACTTC
TRBV4-1	.	TRBJ2-7	few	CASSQVPGLDYEQYF	TGCGCCAGCAGCCAGGTGCCGGGACTCGACTACGAGCAGTACTTC
TRBV11-3	.	TRBJ2-7	few	CASSRHPEGYEQYF	TGTGCCAGCAGCCGACACCCCGAAGGCTACGAGCAGTACTTC
TRBV9	.	TRBJ1-1	.	CASSPVLQAPTAEAFF	TGTGCCAGCAGCCCCGTACTACAGGCACCTACCGCTGAAGCTTTCTTT
TRBV28	.	TRBJ1-3	few	CASSSDSIGNTIYF	TGTGCCAGCAGTTCGGACAGTATTGGAAACACCATATATTTT
TRBV20-1	.	TRBJ1-2	.	CSARGRGYGYTF	TGCAGTGCTAGGGGTCGTGGCTATGGCTACACCTTC
TRBV27	.	TRBJ1-5	.	CAISFGGEVQPQHF	TGTGCCATCAGTTTTGGGGGGGAAGTCCAGCCCCAGCATTTT
TRBV20-1	TRBD2	TRBJ2-7	.	CSAPGTRSSYEQYF	TGCAGTGCGCCCGGGACTAGGAGCTCCTACGAGCAGTACTTC
TRBV6-2/TRBV6-3	.	TRBJ2-3	few	CASSTQGDTQYF	TGTGCCAGCAGTACCCAAGGAGATACGCAGTATTTT
TRBV7-9	.	TRBJ2-3	.	CASSYREAVGDTQYF	TGTGCCAGCAGCTATAGAGAGGCGGTAGGAGATACGCAGTATTTT
TRBV4-1	.	TRBJ1-1	few	CASSQDNGNTEAFF	TGCGCCAGCAGCCAAGATAACGGGAACACTGAAGCTTTCTTT
TRBV7-4	TRBD1	TRBJ2-1	.	CASSTDRGVLYNEQSF	TGTGCCAGCAGCACCGACAGGGGGGTTCTGTACAATGAGCAGTCCTTC
TRBV11-3	.	TRBJ2-3	few	CASSLGREGDTQYF	TGTGCCAGCAGCCTGGGACGAGAGGGTGATACGCAGTATTTT
TRBV6-6	TRBD2	TRBJ2-5	.	CASSSRLLAGEETQYF	TGTGCCAGCAGTTCCCGCCTACTAGCGGGGGAGGAGACCCAGTACTTC
TRBV24-1	.	TRBJ2-2	.	CATIDFPGRNGELLF	TGTGCCACCATTGATTTTCCGGGTAGAAACGGGGAGCTGTTGTTT